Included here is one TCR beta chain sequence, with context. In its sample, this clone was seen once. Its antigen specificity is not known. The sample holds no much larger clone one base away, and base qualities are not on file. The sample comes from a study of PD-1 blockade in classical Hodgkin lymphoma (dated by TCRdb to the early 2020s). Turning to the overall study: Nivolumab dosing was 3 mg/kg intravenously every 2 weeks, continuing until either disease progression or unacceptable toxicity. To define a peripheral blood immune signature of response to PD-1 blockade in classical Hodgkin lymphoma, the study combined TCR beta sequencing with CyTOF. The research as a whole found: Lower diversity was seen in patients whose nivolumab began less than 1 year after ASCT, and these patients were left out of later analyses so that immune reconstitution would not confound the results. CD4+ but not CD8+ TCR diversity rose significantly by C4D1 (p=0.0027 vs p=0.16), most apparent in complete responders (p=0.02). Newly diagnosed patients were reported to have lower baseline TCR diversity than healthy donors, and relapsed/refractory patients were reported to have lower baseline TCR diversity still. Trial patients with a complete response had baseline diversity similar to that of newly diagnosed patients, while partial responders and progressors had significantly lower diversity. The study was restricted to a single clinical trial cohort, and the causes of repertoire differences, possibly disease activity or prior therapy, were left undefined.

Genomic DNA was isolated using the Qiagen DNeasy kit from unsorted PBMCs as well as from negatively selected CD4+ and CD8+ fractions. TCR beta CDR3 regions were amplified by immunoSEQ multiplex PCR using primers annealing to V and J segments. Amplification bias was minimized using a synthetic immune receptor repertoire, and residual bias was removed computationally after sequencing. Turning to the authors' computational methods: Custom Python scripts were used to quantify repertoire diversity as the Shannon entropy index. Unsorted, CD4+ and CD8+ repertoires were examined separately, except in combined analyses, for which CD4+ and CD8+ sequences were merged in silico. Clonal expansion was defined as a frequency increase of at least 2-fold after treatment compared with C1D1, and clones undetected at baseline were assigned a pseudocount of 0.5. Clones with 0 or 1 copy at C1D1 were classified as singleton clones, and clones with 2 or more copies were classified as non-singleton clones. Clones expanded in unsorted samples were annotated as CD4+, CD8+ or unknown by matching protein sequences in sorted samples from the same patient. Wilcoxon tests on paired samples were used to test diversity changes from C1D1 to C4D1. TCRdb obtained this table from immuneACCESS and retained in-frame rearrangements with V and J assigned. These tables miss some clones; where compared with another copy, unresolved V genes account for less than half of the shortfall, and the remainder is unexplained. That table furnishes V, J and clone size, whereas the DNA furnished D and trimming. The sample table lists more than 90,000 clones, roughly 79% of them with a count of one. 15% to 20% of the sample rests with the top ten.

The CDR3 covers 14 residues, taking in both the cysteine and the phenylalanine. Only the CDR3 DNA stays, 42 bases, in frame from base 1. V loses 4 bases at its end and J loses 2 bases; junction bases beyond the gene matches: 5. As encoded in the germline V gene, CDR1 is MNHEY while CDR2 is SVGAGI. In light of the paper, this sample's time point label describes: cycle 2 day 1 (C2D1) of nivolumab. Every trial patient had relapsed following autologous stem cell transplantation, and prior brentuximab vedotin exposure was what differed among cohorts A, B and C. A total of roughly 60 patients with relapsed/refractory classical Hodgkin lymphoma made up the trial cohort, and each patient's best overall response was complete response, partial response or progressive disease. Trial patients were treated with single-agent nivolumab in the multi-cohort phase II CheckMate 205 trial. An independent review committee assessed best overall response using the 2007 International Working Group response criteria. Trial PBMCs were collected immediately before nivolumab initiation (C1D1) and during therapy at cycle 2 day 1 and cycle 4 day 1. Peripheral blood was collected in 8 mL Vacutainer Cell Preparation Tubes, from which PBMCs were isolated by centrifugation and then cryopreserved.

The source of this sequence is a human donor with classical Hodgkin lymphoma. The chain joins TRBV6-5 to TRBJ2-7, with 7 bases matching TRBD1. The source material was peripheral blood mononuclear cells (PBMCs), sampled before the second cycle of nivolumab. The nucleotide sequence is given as TGTGCCAGCAGTTTGACAGGGATAACCTACGAGCAGTACTTC. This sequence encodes CASSLTGITYEQYF.